This T cell receptor beta chain was sequenced in a study of CD8 T cells in Susac syndrome. The authors reverse transcribed roughly 0.5 to 1 ug RNA with random hexamers. TCRdb passed the immunoSEQ multiplex PCR reads through MiXCR, listing each CDR3 protein once. The table records around 130,000 distinct CDR3 sequences, about 95% of them present only once. Looked up from germline, CDR1 is SGDLS and CDR2 is YYNGEE. The CDR3 spans 15 residues. Trimming removed 2 bases at V and 0 bases at J, with 9 bases between. The TCR originated in a human donor with multiple sclerosis. Material: CD4+ T cells from PBMCs. The V gene is TRBV9, the J gene TRBJ1-5; D call uncertain. The CDR3 loop is CASSVDGSSNQPQHF. CDR3 bases: TGTGCCAGCAGCGTGGACGGATCTAGCAATCAGCCCCAGCATTTT.